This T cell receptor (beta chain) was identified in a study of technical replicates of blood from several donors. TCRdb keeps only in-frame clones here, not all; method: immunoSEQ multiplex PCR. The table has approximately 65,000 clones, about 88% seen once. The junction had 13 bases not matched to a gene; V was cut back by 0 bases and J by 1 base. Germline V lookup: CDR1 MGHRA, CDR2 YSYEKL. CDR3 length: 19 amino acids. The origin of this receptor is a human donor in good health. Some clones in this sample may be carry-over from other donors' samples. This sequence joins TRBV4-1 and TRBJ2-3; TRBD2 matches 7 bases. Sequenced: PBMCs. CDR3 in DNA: TGCGCCAGCAGCCAAGATAAAGTCGCTCGAACTAGCGGCACAGATACGCAGTATTTT. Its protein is CASSQDKVARTSGTDTQYF.